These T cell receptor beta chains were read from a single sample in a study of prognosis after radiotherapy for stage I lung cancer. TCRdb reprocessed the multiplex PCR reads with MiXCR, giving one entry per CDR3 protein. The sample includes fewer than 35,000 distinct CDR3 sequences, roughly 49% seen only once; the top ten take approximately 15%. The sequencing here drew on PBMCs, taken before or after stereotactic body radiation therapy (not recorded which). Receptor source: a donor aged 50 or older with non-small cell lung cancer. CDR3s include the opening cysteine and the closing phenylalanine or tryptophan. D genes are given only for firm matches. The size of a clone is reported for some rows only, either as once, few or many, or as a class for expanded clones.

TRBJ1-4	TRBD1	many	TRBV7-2	CASSSQGVRVGEKLFF	TGTGCCAGCAGCTCTCAGGGGGTGAGGGTTGGTGAAAAACTGTTTTTT
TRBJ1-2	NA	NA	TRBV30	CACRMTVSGYTF	TGTGCCTGTCGAATGACAGTAAGTGGCTACACCTTC
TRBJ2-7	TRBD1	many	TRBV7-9	CASSPRGQGANEQYF	TGTGCCAGCAGCCCGCGGGGACAGGGGGCGAACGAGCAGTACTTC
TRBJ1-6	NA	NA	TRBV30	CAWRDAGYNSPLHF	TGTGCCTGGAGAGATGCAGGGTATAATTCACCCCTCCACTTT
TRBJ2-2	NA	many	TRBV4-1	CASSRGRGGGMRNTGELFF	TGCGCCAGCAGCCGGGGTCGAGGGGGCGGGATGAGGAACACCGGGGAGCTGTTTTTT
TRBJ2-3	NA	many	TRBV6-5	CASSYSGPRTDTQYF	TGTGCCAGCAGTTACTCCGGACCTCGCACAGATACGCAGTATTTT
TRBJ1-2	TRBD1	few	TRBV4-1	CASRSKPWTGEGYTF	TGCGCCAGCAGATCGAAGCCTTGGACAGGGGAAGGCTACACCTTC
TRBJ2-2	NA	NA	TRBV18	CASSPRVQGVTGELFF	TGTGCCAGCTCACCCCGCGTACAGGGAGTCACCGGGGAGCTGTTTTTT
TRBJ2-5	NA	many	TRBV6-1	CASSDAGFPETQYF	TGTGCCAGCAGTGATGCAGGGTTCCCAGAGACCCAGTACTTC
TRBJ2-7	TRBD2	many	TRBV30	CAWSKLAGVYEQYF	TGTGCCTGGAGTAAACTAGCGGGAGTCTACGAGCAGTACTTC
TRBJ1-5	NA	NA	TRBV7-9	CASSPAYLCGSNQPQHF	TGTGCCAGCAGCCCAGCGTATCTATGTGGTAGCAATCAGCCCCAGCATTTT
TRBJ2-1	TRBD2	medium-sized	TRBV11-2	CASSLGTRRDEQFF	TGTGCCAGCAGCTTGGGGACTAGGAGGGACGAGCAGTTCTTC
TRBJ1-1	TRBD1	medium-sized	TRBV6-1	CASSLVQGAEAFF	TGTGCCAGCAGCTTGGTTCAGGGGGCTGAAGCTTTCTTT
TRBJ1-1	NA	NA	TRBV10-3	CAISETVNTEAFF	TGTGCCATCAGTGAGACAGTGAACACTGAAGCTTTCTTT
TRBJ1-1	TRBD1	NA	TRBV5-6	CASSSAIGGFTEAFF	TGTGCCAGCAGCTCGGCTATAGGGGGCTTCACTGAAGCTTTCTTT
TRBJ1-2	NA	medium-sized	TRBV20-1	CSARDVETDSPYGYTF	TGCAGTGCTAGAGATGTGGAAACGGACAGTCCTTATGGCTACACCTTC
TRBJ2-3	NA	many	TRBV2	CASRVLSTDTQYF	TGTGCCAGCAGGGTACTCAGCACAGATACGCAGTATTTT
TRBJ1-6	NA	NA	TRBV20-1	CSARGGPLNSPLHF	TGCAGTGCTAGAGGAGGTCCCCTTAATTCACCCCTCCACTTT
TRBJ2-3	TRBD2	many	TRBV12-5	CASGLRGRTRDTQYF	TGTGCTAGTGGACTTCGCGGGAGGACAAGAGATACGCAGTATTTT
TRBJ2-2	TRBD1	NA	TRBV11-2	CASSRQGNTGELFF	TGTGCCAGCAGCCGACAGGGGAACACCGGGGAGCTGTTTTTT
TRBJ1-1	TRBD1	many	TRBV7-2	CASSLGGAGGITEAFF	TGTGCCAGCAGCTTAGGGGGGGCAGGGGGCATCACTGAAGCTTTCTTT
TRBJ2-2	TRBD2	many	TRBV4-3	CASSQEMELAGYSVTGELFF	TGCGCCAGCAGCCAAGAGATGGAACTAGCGGGATATTCGGTCACCGGGGAGCTGTTTTTT
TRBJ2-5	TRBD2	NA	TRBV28	CASSFGGSVGETQYF	TGTGCCAGCAGTTTCGGGGGGTCGGTGGGTGAGACCCAGTACTTC
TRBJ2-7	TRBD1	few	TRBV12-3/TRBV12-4	CACIHRGRDEQYF	TGTGCCTGCATTCACAGGGGTAGGGACGAGCAGTACTTC
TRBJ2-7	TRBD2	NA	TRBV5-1	CASSLVTAGDYEQYF	TGCGCCAGCAGCTTGGTTACAGCGGGGGACTACGAGCAGTACTTC
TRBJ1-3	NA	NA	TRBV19	CASSQQGSVNTIYF	TGTGCCAGTAGTCAACAGGGATCTGTAAACACCATATATTTT
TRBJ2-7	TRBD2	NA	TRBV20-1	CSARPSGKGYEQYF	TGCAGTGCTAGGCCTAGCGGGAAAGGATACGAGCAGTACTTC
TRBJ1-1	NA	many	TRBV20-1	CSALRGAEAFF	TGCAGTGCTCTCAGGGGAGCTGAAGCTTTCTTT
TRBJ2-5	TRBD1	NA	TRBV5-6	CASSLGWTGGSTQYF	TGTGCCAGCAGCTTGGGTTGGACAGGGGGGTCGACCCAGTACTTC
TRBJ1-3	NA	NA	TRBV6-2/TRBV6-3	CATEGVDGNTIYF	TGTGCCACCGAGGGGGTGGACGGAAACACCATATATTTT
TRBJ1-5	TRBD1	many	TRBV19	CASSLRTGANQPQHF	TGTGCCAGTAGTCTTAGGACAGGGGCTAATCAGCCCCAGCATTTT
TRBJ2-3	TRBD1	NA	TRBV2	CASRPGQITDTQYF	TGTGCCAGCAGGCCGGGACAGATCACAGATACGCAGTATTTT
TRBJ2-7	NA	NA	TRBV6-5	CASSYIRPGAFNSHSEQYF	TGTGCCAGCAGTTACATTCGCCCGGGGGCCTTTAATTCACACTCCGAGCAGTACTTC
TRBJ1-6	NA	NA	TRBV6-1	CASSAIVGSLHF	TGTGCCAGCAGCGCTATAGTAGGGTCCCTCCACTTT
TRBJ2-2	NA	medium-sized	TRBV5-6	CASSPRLVSGTGELFF	TGTGCCAGCAGCCCTCGGCTAGTCTCGGGCACCGGGGAGCTGTTTTTT
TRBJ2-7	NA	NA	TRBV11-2	CASSFRFAVRLPYEQYF	TGTGCCAGCAGCTTCAGGTTTGCCGTTCGACTTCCTTACGAGCAGTACTTC
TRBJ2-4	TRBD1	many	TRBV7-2	CASSSGDRKNIQYF	TGTGCCAGCAGCTCTGGGGACAGAAAAAACATTCAGTACTTC
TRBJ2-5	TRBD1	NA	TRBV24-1	CATSDFRGQGETQYF	TGTGCCACCAGTGATTTCAGGGGACAGGGGGAAACCCAGTACTTC
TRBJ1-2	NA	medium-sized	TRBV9	CASSVDILGGYGYTF	TGTGCCAGCAGCGTAGACATATTGGGGGGTTATGGCTACACCTTC
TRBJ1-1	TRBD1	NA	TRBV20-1	CSARTGDTEAFF	TGCAGTGCTAGGACAGGGGACACTGAAGCTTTCTTT
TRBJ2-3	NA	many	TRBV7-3	CASSLTRPDTQYF	TGTGCCAGCAGCTTAACGCGGCCAGATACGCAGTATTTT
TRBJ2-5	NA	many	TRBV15	CATSRGASVAGTQYF	TGTGCCACCAGCAGAGGGGCTAGCGTGGCGGGGACCCAGTACTTC
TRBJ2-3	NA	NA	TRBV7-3	CANSQRGCTDTQYF	TGTGCCAACAGCCAGAGGGGGTGCACAGATACGCAGTATTTT
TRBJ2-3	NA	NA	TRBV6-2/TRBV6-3	CASSEATRRDTQYF	TGTGCCAGCAGTGAAGCGACACGCCGGGATACGCAGTATTTT
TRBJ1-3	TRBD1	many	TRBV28	CASNTGVGNTIYF	TGTGCCAGCAACACAGGGGTGGGGAACACCATATATTTT
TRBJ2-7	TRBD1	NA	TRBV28	CASRSEGQVSNEQYF	TGTGCCAGCAGAAGTGAGGGACAGGTGAGTAACGAGCAGTACTTC
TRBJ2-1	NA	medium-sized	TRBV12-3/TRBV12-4	CASSLTGTDEQFF	TGTGCCAGCAGTTTAACAGGGACGGATGAGCAGTTCTTC
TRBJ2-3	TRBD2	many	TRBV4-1	CASSHTSGIQSADTQYF	TGCGCCAGCAGCCATACTAGCGGGATACAGTCGGCAGATACGCAGTATTTT
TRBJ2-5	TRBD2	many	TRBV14	CASSPLWAGGETQYF	TGTGCCAGCAGCCCCCTATGGGCGGGGGGAGAGACCCAGTACTTC
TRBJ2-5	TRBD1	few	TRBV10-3	CAISDSRGRGETQYF	TGTGCCATCAGTGACTCCAGGGGGCGCGGGGAGACCCAGTACTTC
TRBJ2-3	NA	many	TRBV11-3	CASSKLISDTQYF	TGTGCCAGCTCGAAGCTTATCTCAGATACGCAGTATTTT
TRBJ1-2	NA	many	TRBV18	CANSPEADERYGYTF	TGTGCCAACTCCCCCGAGGCAGATGAACGTTATGGCTACACCTTC
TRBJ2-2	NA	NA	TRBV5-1	CASSYGGRSSTGELFF	TGCGCCAGCAGCTACGGGGGGCGGTCGAGCACCGGGGAGCTGTTTTTT
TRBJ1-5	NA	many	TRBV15	CATRGGDQPQHF	TGTGCCACCAGAGGGGGGGATCAGCCCCAGCATTTT
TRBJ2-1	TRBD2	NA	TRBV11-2	CASTASGDSYNEQFF	TGTGCCAGCACCGCAAGCGGGGACTCCTACAATGAGCAGTTCTTC
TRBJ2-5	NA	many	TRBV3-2	CASSQDTRESGETQYF	TGTGCCAGCAGCCAAGATACCCGGGAGTCGGGGGAGACCCAGTACTTC
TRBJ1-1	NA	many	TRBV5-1	CASSSLPANTEAFF	TGCGCCAGCAGCTCTTTACCTGCGAACACTGAAGCTTTCTTT
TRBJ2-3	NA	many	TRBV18	CASSQTEGTDTQYF	TGTGCCAGCTCACAAACAGAAGGCACAGATACGCAGTATTTT